There are many counts of the clone carrying this TCR beta chain. The entry originates in a study of early T cells in non-severe SARS-CoV-2 infection. The CDR3 has 16 residues. The germline CDR1 and CDR2 sequences are SGHVS and FNYEAQ. V was clipped by 5 bases and J by 5 bases, with 22 bases between them. TCRdb used MiXCR to reprocess the 5' RACE reads, holding one entry per CDR3 protein. Of tens of thousands of distinct CDR3 sequences in the sample, over 12% were seen once. This receptor was obtained from an adult who was a healthcare worker with PCR-confirmed SARS-CoV-2 infection or an uninfected control (not recorded which). The V call is TRBV7-6, the J call TRBJ2-7; D tentatively fits TRBD1 or TRBD2 (6 bases each). Specimen: whole blood. The CDR3 spells CASSPRRGILLDEQYF. For the CDR3, the DNA is TGTGCCAGCAGCCCCCGGAGGGGGATCCTTCTGGACGAGCAGTACTTC.